This passage covers 27 T cell receptor beta chains from one sample sequenced in a study of T cells in Graves' hyperthyroidism and ophthalmopathy. It was RNA transcripts that yielded the amplified TCR beta CDR3 regions. RT-PCR in the first round (using the HTBI primer set) targeted the TCR CDR3. MiXCR, applied by TCRdb to the multiplex PCR reads, yields one record per CDR3 protein. The sample holds some 620,000 distinct CDR3 sequences, 15% to 20% seen once. Sequences were obtained from blood. The receptors here all came from a woman aged 25 to 39 with Graves' hyperthyroidism.

CDR3 nucleotides: TGTGCCAGCAGTTTGTGGTTCTCTGGGGCCAACGTCCTGACTTTC. Translation: CASSLWFSGANVLTF. The chain employs TRBV27 and TRBJ2-6; D gene unclear. The germline gives CDR1 MNHEY, CDR2 SMNVEV (reference sequence). The CDR3 loop spans 15 amino acids. V lost 3 bases, J lost 0 bases, and 6 bases lay in between.

This clonotype was seen a handful of times. The chain is built from TRBV11-1 and TRBJ2-4, with D perhaps TRBD1 (6 bases). The length of the CDR3 is 15 residues. Per the germline V gene, CDR1 is SGHAT and CDR2 is FQDESV (reference sequence). V was clipped by 1 base and J by 7 bases, with 14 bases between them. The CDR3 region is CASSLEAGVTNIQYF. The CDR3 nucleotides read TGTGCCAGCAGCTTAGAGGCAGGGGTTACCAACATTCAGTACTTC. Using reference TRBV11-1 and TRBJ2-4 for the parts outside the CDR3, the full variable domain is EAEVAQSPRYKITEKSQAVAFWCDPISGHATLYWYRQILGQGPELLVQFQDESVVDDSQLPKDRFSAERLKGVDSTLKIQPAELGDSAMYLCASSLEAGVTNIQYFGAGTRLSVL.

This clonotype has at least ten counts. The gene calls are TRBV11-2 and TRBJ1-3; 9 nucleotides match TRBD1. V was clipped by 4 bases and J by 6 bases; unmatched bases: 4. This CDR3 spans 14 amino acids. Germline V gene lookup returns CDR1 SGHAT and CDR2 FQNNGV. CDR3 protein: CASSSNRGQNTIYF. The CDR3 DNA reads TGTGCCAGCAGCTCAAACAGGGGGCAAAACACCATATATTTT.

This clonotype was detected many times. J is TRBJ1-5 and V is TRBV12-3 or TRBV12-4; unclear D gene. The CDR3 totals 13 residues. Trimming stripped 5 bases from V and 4 bases from J, with 9 bases between. CDR3 protein: CASSPRPNQPQHF. The DNA for the CDR3 is TGTGCCAGCAGTCCCCGGCCAAATCAGCCCCAGCATTTT.

This clonotype was seen ten or more times. This chain links TRBV28 with TRBJ2-2, with D possibly being TRBD2 (5 bases). Per the germline V gene, CDR1 is MDHEN and CDR2 is SYDVKM. The CDR3 length is 13 residues. V lost 2 bases, J lost 6 bases, and 7 bases lay in between. CDR3 sequence reads: CASSLGEPGELFF. The CDR3 DNA reads as TGTGCCAGCAGTTTAGGGGAGCCCGGGGAGCTGTTTTTT.

The chain employs TRBV11-3 and TRBJ2-7; 7 bases agree with TRBD2. The CDR3 sequence is 17 residues long. CDR1 and CDR2 (germline): SGHNT, YENEEA. The trim removed 1 base at V and 5 bases at J, leaving 14 bases unmatched. The CDR3 sequence: CASSLAPGTTMRDEQYF. In nucleotides, the CDR3 is TGTGCCAGCAGCTTAGCCCCCGGGACTACAATGCGGGACGAGCAGTACTTC.

This chain joins TRBV12-3 or TRBV12-4 and TRBJ2-3; 12 bases are a match to TRBD2. The CDR3 is made up of 15 amino acids. V was clipped by 6 bases and J by 5 bases; unmatched bases: 6. This CDR3 reads CASSPTSGSQDTQYF. The CDR3 nucleotides read TGTGCCAGCAGCCCGACTAGCGGGAGTCAAGATACGCAGTATTTT.

V is TRBV7-9 and J is TRBJ2-7; D unresolved. The length of the CDR3 is 14 residues. Trimming pared 4 bases from V and 2 bases from J, leaving 12 bases between. Germline V CDR1 and CDR2: SEHNR, FQNEAQ (reference sequence). The CDR3 DNA is TGTGCCAGCAGCTCATTATCAGGCGCCTACGAGCAGTACTTC. It specifies CASSSLSGAYEQYF.

Ten or more counts support this clonotype. The chain recombines TRBV2 with TRBJ1-6; no firm D call. The CDR3 contains 15 residues. Germline loops: CDR1 SNHLY, CDR2 FYNNEI. Deletions cut 5 bases from V and 0 bases from J, with 8 bases between. CDR3 nucleotide sequence: TGTGCCAGCAGTTTGGGGAACTCCTATAATTCACCCCTCCACTTT. Encoded protein: CASSLGNSYNSPLHF.

This clonotype was counted ten times or more. This rearrangement joins TRBV6-1 to TRBJ2-7; 9 bases fit TRBD1. J lost 5 bases, V lost 5 bases, and 16 bases had no gene match. This CDR3 contains 17 residues. The germline V gene encodes CDR1 MNHNS and CDR2 SASEGT. As DNA, the CDR3 is TGTGCCAGCAGTAACTATAATTACAGGGGGCGTAACGACGAGCAGTACTTC. This encodes CASSNYNYRGRNDEQYF.

In its sample, this clonotype was seen a few times. The genes are TRBV6-1 and TRBJ2-3; D gene unclear. Germline CDR1 is MNHNS and CDR2 is SASEGT. The CDR3 extends over 14 amino acids. V was shortened by 6 bases and J by 2 bases, with 12 bases between the two germline ends. DNA of the CDR3: TGTGCCAGCAGCAGATTAGGTTTCACAGATACGCAGTATTTT. It specifies CASSRLGFTDTQYF.

This clonotype was detected many times. This sequence joins TRBV2 and TRBJ2-7, with D perhaps TRBD1 (6 bases). The CDR3 has 15 amino acids. Germline CDR1 SNHLY, CDR2 FYNNEI. V was shortened by 1 base and J by 6 bases, with 16 bases between the two germline ends. CDR3 region: CASSEGVRGGSEQYF. The CDR3 DNA follows: TGTGCCAGCAGTGAAGGGGTCAGGGGTGGCTCCGAGCAGTACTTC.

The V call is TRBV20-1, the J call TRBJ2-2, with TRBD2 as a possible D gene (6 bases). Trimming cost V 3 bases and J 2 bases, with 16 bases left between them. CDR1 DFQATT and CDR2 SNEGSKA come from the germline V gene (reference sequence). The CDR3 is made up of 16 amino acids. Here the CDR3 DNA reads TGCAGTGCTAGGGGCGGGCAGGGAGGAAACACCGGGGAGCTGTTTTTT. Encoded protein: CSARGGQGGNTGELFF.

The chain recombines TRBV5-6 with TRBJ1-1; 8 bases match TRBD1. CDR3 length: 20 residues. Trimming took 5 bases from V and 0 from J; bases not matched to a gene: 21. Germline CDR1 reads SGHDT; CDR2 reads YYEEEE. The CDR3 sequence: CASSSHLGTGVYPMNTEAFF. CDR3 DNA: TGTGCCAGCAGTTCACACTTGGGGACAGGCGTATACCCTATGAACACTGAAGCTTTCTTT.

The chain combines TRBV20-1 with TRBJ2-4, with a tentative D call TRBD2 (5 bases). From germline, CDR1 is DFQATT and CDR2 SNEGSKA (reference sequence). This CDR3 spans 16 amino acids. CDR3 loop: CSVFSTIPEAKNIQYF. DNA for the CDR3: TGCAGCGTCTTTTCGACTATTCCCGAGGCCAAAAACATTCAGTACTTC.

This clonotype was detected many times. The V call is TRBV10-3, the J call TRBJ1-2; D not certain. Germline V gene sequence: CDR1 ENHRY, CDR2 SYGVKD. There are 12 residues in the CDR3. Trimming took 2 bases from V and 6 from J, leaving 7 bases between them. CDR3 in amino acids: CAISERRDGYTF. The CDR3 DNA is TGTGCCATCAGTGAGCGTAGGGATGGCTACACCTTC.

This chain links TRBV20-1 with TRBJ2-7; tentatively, D is TRBD1 (5 bases). Germline V gene lookup returns CDR1 DFQATT and CDR2 SNEGSKA (reference sequence). The CDR3 length is 13 residues. Trimming pared 5 bases from V and 7 bases from J, leaving 18 bases between. DNA for the CDR3: TGCAGTGCTCATCTGGCAGGGCCGAGGGAGCAGTACTTC. It specifies CSAHLAGPREQYF.

V usage is TRBV5-5 and J usage is TRBJ2-1; maybe TRBD2 (6 bases). Deletions cut 2 bases from V and 5 bases from J, with 14 bases between. Germline assignment: CDR1 SGHKS and CDR2 YYEKEE (reference sequence). The CDR3 covers 15 residues. The CDR3 region is CASSFVEGANNEQFF. The CDR3 DNA follows: TGTGCCAGCAGCTTTGTGGAGGGAGCTAACAATGAGCAGTTCTTC.

This clonotype was counted at least ten times. The junction departs from the called germline gene at one end, perhaps through a read error. V and J are TRBV5-1 and TRBJ2-5, with TRBD2 matching over 9 bases. The germline gives CDR1 SGHRS, CDR2 YFSETQ. The CDR3 totals 10 residues. The CDR3 coding sequence is TGTGCCAGCGGGGGGGAGACCCAGTACTTC. Its protein product is CASGGETQYF. Full variable domain (outside the CDR3, taken from reference TRBV5-1 and TRBJ2-5): KAGVTQTPRYLIKTRGQQVTLSCSPISGHRSVSWYQQTPGQGLQFLFEYFSETQRNKGNFPGRFSGRQFSNSRSEMNVSTLELGDSALYLCASGGETQYFGPGTRLLVL.

This clonotype has a count of ten or more. The genes are TRBV29-1 and TRBJ2-2, with 7 bases that match TRBD2. Germline assignment: CDR1 SQVTM and CDR2 ANQGSEA. This CDR3 comprises 14 residues. With 1 base clipped from V and 5 bases from J, the junction kept 4 bases outside the gene matches. CDR3 sequence (DNA): TGCAGCGTTGAAGTGGGCGGGAGTACCGGGGAGCTGTTTTTT. Translating it yields CSVEVGGSTGELFF.

This chain links TRBV19 with TRBJ2-3; 9 bases fit TRBD1. Per the germline V gene, CDR1 is LNHDA and CDR2 is SQIVND (reference sequence). After removal of 3 bases from V and 2 bases from J, the junction contained 3 bases not matched to a gene. The CDR3 loop spans 15 amino acids. CDR3 region: CASSMYRGLTDTQYF. DNA of the CDR3: TGTGCCAGTAGTATGTACAGGGGGCTCACAGATACGCAGTATTTT.

This clonotype has more than one count but fewer than ten. The rearrangement links TRBV12-3 or TRBV12-4 to TRBJ2-7; TRBD2 matches at 12 bases. This CDR3 comprises 15 residues. V was clipped by 7 bases and J by 5 bases; unmatched bases: 9. The CDR3 here is CASNRRLAGVHEQYF. The CDR3, as DNA: TGTGCCAGCAATCGGAGACTAGCGGGAGTCCACGAGCAGTACTTC.

This clonotype was detected ten times or more. The V and J genes are TRBV7-3 and TRBJ2-1; a weak D match, TRBD1 (6 bases). Germline CDR1 is SGHTA and CDR2 is FQGTGA. The V gene lost 5 bases and the J gene lost 5 bases, with 10 bases spanning the gap. The CDR3 is made up of 13 amino acids. CDR3 in DNA: TGTGCCAGCAGCCGCCGACAGGACAATGAGCAGTTCTTC. Its translation: CASSRRQDNEQFF. The full variable domain, with the rest looked up from reference TRBV7-3 and TRBJ2-1, is GAGVSQTPSNKVTEKGKYVELRCDPISGHTALYWYRQSLGQGPEFLIYFQGTGAADDSGLPNDRFFAVRPEGSVSTLKIQRTERGDSAVYLCASSRRQDNEQFFGPGTRLTVL.

This clonotype was seen many times. The V gene is TRBV5-1, the J gene TRBJ2-6, with D hard to call. From germline, CDR1 is SGHRS and CDR2 YFSETQ. The CDR3 contains 15 residues. V lost 0 bases and J 1 base, leaving 5 bases between the germline ends. The DNA of the CDR3 is TGCGCCAGCAGCTTGGCAGAGTCTGGGGCCAACGTCCTGACTTTC. Translation gives CASSLAESGANVLTF.

CDR3 bases: TGCAGTGCTAGCTGGTTTGGGAGGAGACCTAGCACAGATACGCAGTATTTT. As protein: CSASWFGRRPSTDTQYF. The chain employs TRBV20-1 and TRBJ2-3, with a possible D match to TRBD2 (6 bases). This CDR3 comprises 17 residues. Germline lookup yields CDR1 DFQATT and CDR2 SNEGSKA (reference sequence). Between the trimmed V and J ends, which lost 3 bases and 0 bases, there was a span of 19 bases.

The rearrangement links TRBV20-1 to TRBJ2-5; 10 bases agree with TRBD1. CDR3 length equals 16 residues. The germline gives CDR1 DFQATT, CDR2 SNEGSKA (reference sequence). V dropped 6 bases and J dropped 5; count of bases not matched to a gene: 15. CDR3 DNA: TGCAGTGCCCCTTACTCCGGGACAGGGGTTCAGGAGACCCAGTACTTC. It yields the protein CSAPYSGTGVQETQYF.

This clonotype showed up many times. Germline and junction disagree at one end, which may indicate a read error. This chain joins TRBV7-7 and TRBJ2-3; possibly TRBD1 for D (5 bases). The CDR3 totals 13 residues. From germline, CDR1 is SSHAT and CDR2 FNYEAQ (reference sequence). As DNA, the CDR3 is TGTGCTAGCAGCCTTGCAGGGTCAGATACGCAGTATTTT. Translated, it gives CASSLAGSDTQYF.